The TCR beta chain described here comes from a study of brain T cells in children with intractable seizures. Only a few counts were recorded for this clone. Its antigen is not identified. Surgery cases with the highest brain T cell transcript signatures were chosen for sequencing. Before surgery, patients took at least one anti-epileptic drug. The V gene lost 1 base and the J gene lost 1 base, with 6 bases spanning the gap. Looked up from germline, CDR1 is SGHRS and CDR2 is YFSETQ. The CDR3 consists of 14 residues. Study-wide points: Patients' HCMV serostatus was unknown; virus specificity rests on CDR3 similarity alone. Absence of clones before surgery may stem from lower sequencing depth.

Profiled with immunoSEQ multiplex PCR; TCRdb holds only in-frame clones, not every one. The table lists 70,000 to 85,000 clones, roughly 89% of them singletons. The source was peripheral blood, collected at surgery. The V and J genes are TRBV5-1 and TRBJ1-5; D is unclear. The TCR sequence derives from a girl under 10 years old with Rasmussen encephalitis and intractable seizures. The CDR3 here is CASSLSGSNQPQHF. The CDR3 DNA is TGCGCCAGCAGCTTGAGCGGGAGCAATCAGCCCCAGCATTTT.